This T cell receptor beta chain was documented in a study of CD8 T cells in Susac syndrome. Germline CDR1 is MNHNS and CDR2 is SASEGT. This CDR3 has 15 amino acids. V dropped 3 bases and J dropped 0; count of bases not matched to a gene: 4. Reverse transcription of about 0.5 to 1 ug RNA was carried out with random hexamers. Using its own MiXCR run on the immunoSEQ multiplex PCR reads, TCRdb lists one record per CDR3 protein. The data contain about 300,000 distinct CDR3 sequences, around 89% of them singletons. The sequence was obtained from a human donor with multiple sclerosis. The chain couples TRBV6-1 to TRBJ1-1, with 7 bases identical to TRBD1. The specimen was CD8+ T cells from PBMCs. CDR3 residues: CASSEAGTVNTEAFF. The CDR3 coding sequence is TGTGCCAGCAGTGAGGCGGGGACAGTGAACACTGAAGCTTTCTTT.